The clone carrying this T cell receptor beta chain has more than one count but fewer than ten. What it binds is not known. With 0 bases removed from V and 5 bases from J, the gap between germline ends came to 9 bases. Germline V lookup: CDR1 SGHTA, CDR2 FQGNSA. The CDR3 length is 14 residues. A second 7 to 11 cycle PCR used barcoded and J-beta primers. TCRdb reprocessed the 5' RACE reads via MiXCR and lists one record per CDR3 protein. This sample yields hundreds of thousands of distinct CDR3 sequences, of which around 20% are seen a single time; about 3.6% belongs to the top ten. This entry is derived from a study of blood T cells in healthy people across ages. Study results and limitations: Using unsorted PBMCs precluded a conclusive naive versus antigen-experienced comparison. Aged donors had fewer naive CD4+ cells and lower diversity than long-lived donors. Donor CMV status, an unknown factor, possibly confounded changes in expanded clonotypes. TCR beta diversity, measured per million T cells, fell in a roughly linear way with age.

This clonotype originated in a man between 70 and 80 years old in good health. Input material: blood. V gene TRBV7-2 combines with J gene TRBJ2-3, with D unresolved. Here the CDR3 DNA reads TGTGCCAGCAGCTTAGCGTACCGAATAGATACGCAGTATTTT. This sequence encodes CASSLAYRIDTQYF. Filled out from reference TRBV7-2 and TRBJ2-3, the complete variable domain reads GAGVSQSPSNKVTEKGKDVELRCDPISGHTALYWYRQSLGQGLEFLIYFQGNSAPDKSGLPSDRFSAERTGGSVSTLTIQRTQQEDSAVYLCASSLAYRIDTQYFGPGTRLTVL.